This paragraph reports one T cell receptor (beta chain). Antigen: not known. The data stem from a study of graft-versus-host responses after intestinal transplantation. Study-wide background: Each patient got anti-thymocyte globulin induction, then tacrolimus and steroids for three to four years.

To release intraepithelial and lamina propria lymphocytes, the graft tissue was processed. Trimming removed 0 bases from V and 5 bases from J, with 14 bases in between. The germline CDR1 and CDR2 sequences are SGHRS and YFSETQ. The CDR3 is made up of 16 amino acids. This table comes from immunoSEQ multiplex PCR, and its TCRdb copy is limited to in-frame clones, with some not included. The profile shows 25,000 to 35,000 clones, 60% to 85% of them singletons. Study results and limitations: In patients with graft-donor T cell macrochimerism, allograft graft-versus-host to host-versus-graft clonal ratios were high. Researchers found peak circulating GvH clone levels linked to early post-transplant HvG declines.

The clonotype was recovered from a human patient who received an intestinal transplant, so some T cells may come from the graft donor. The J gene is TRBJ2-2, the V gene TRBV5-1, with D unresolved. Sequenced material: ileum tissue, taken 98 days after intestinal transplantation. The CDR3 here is CASSLGVLGGTGELFF. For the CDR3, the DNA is TGCGCCAGCAGCTTGGGGGTCCTAGGCGGTACCGGGGAGCTGTTTTTT.